This is a list of T cell receptor beta chains from one sample in a study of long-term antiretroviral therapy in people with HIV. The table came from immunoSEQ multiplex PCR; TCRdb's copy has only in-frame clones and leaves some out. The sample has some 13,000 clones, roughly 80% seen once; the top ten hold 13% to 15%. Sequenced here: unsorted PBMCs, sampled 1.3 years after starting antiretroviral therapy. These TCRs come from a woman younger than 30 with HIV. Each CDR3 is given with its conserved first and last residue. Each record gives: J gene, clone size, D gene, V gene, CDR3 protein, CDR3 DNA. The D gene is left open where the match is weak. Not all rows give a size; the values are once, few, many and, for expanded clones, a class.

TRBJ1-4 once - TRBV28 CASGEGFNEKLFF TGTGCCAGCGGGGAAGGGTTTAATGAAAAACTGTTTTTT
TRBJ1-3 - - TRBV7-9 CASSPSVHSGNTIYF TGTGCCAGCAGCCCCAGCGTCCACTCTGGAAACACCATATATTTT
TRBJ2-7 - - TRBV11-2 CASSFEGATYEQYF TGTGCCAGCAGCTTCGAGGGAGCGACCTACGAGCAGTACTTC
TRBJ2-7 - - TRBV28 CATQLETYEQYF TGTGCCACCCAACTAGAGACCTACGAGCAGTACTTC
TRBJ2-1 - - TRBV5-1 CASSPGAPEQFF TGCGCCAGCAGCCCCGGGGCTCCTGAGCAGTTCTTC
TRBJ2-3 - - TRBV27 CASSLWDTQYF TGTGCCAGCAGTTTATGGGATACGCAGTATTTT
TRBJ2-7 once TRBD2 TRBV11-2 CASSLEREGPYEQYF TGTGCCAGCAGCTTAGAGCGGGAGGGCCCCTACGAGCAGTACTTC
TRBJ1-2 - TRBD1 TRBV7-8 CASSLPGQGSYGYTF TGTGCCAGCAGCTTACCGGGACAGGGTTCATATGGCTACACCTTC
TRBJ1-2 - TRBD1 TRBV30 CAWDQGASYGYTF TGTGCCTGGGATCAGGGGGCGAGCTATGGCTACACCTTC
TRBJ1-6 - TRBD1 TRBV19 CASSSGQGRGSPLHF TGTGCCAGTAGTAGCGGACAGGGACGCGGTTCACCCCTCCACTTT
TRBJ1-1 - - TRBV4-3 CASSQDVEGGYTEAFF TGCGCCAGCAGCCAAGACGTAGAGGGGGGATACACTGAAGCTTTCTTT
TRBJ1-3 - - TRBV4-3 CASSQDSLTRGNTIYF TGCGCCAGCAGCCAAGATTCCCTTACCCGTGGAAACACCATATATTTT
TRBJ1-3 - - TRBV9 CASSVGGGNSGNTIYF TGTGCCAGCAGCGTAGGAGGGGGAAACTCTGGAAACACCATATATTTT
TRBJ1-1 - - TRBV7-2 CASSRTESIGTEAFF TGTGCCAGCAGCCGGACTGAATCTATCGGAACTGAAGCTTTCTTT
TRBJ2-3 - - TRBV30 CAWSVRRADTQYF TGTGCCTGGAGTGTAAGACGGGCAGATACGCAGTATTTT
TRBJ2-1 - - TRBV14 CASTQGSGASYNEQFF TGTGCCAGCACCCAGGGCTCAGGGGCCTCCTACAATGAGCAGTTCTTC
TRBJ2-7 medium-sized TRBD2 TRBV5-1 CASRSSGKGEQYF TGCGCCAGCAGATCTAGCGGGAAGGGAGAGCAGTACTTC